Each of the 21 T cell receptor beta chains below was sequenced from the same sample in a study of T cells in narcolepsy. The repertoire was sequenced with immunoSEQ multiplex PCR; TCRdb's copy has only in-frame clones and lacks some. The sample lists over 25,000 clones, over 65% occurring once. The sequencing input was memory (CD45RA-) CD4+ T cells from blood. These receptors were obtained from a human donor in good health.

The V call is TRBV6-4, the J call TRBJ1-1; weak D call: TRBD1 (6 bases). V dropped 6 bases and J dropped 7 bases, with 18 bases sitting between them. There are 14 residues in the CDR3. CDR1 and CDR2 from the germline V gene are MRHNA and SNTAGT. The CDR3 bases are TGTGCCAGCAGGGCCTCCCCGGGGGGACATGAAGCTTTCTTT. It codes for CASRASPGGHEAFF.

This clone occurred once. The chain is built from TRBV10-3 and TRBJ2-3, with TRBD1 matching 8 bases. V gave up 2 bases and J gave up 3 bases; unmatched junction bases: 1. Germline loops: CDR1 ENHRY, CDR2 SYGVKD. The CDR3 totals 14 residues. CDR3 DNA: TGTGCCATCAGTGAGACAGGGGGTACAGATACGCAGTATTTT. Translated: CAISETGGTDTQYF.

The sample holds a few counts of this clone. V and J are TRBV27 and TRBJ1-1; unclear D gene. Looked up from germline, CDR1 is MNHEY and CDR2 is SMNVEV (reference sequence). The CDR3 runs 13 residues. The V end lost 6 bases, the J end lost 3 bases, and 11 bases lay between the germline ends. This chain's CDR3 is CASSKVFDTEAFF. The CDR3 bases are TGTGCCAGCAGCAAGGTGTTTGACACTGAAGCTTTCTTT.

The chain links TRBV9 to TRBJ2-3; unclear D gene. This CDR3 is 16 amino acids long. Trimming removed 0 bases from V and 1 base from J, with 12 bases in between. CDR1 is SGDLS and CDR2 is YYNGEE in the germline V gene. The CDR3 DNA is TGTGCCAGCAGCGTAGATGGGGTATCGGGCACAGATACGCAGTATTTT. Its protein is CASSVDGVSGTDTQYF.

The gene calls are TRBV7-9 and TRBJ2-5; the match to TRBD2 covers 11 bases. Germline V gives CDR1 SEHNR, CDR2 FQNEAQ (reference sequence). V trimming: 5 bases; J trimming: 5 bases; junction bases outside the gene matches: 4. The CDR3 consists of 14 residues. CDR3 in DNA: TGTGCCAGCAGCAATAGGACTAGCGGGGAGACCCAGTACTTC. This sequence encodes CASSNRTSGETQYF.

The V call is TRBV7-3, the J call TRBJ1-1; TRBD1 might be the D (5 bases). The germline gives CDR1 SGHTA, CDR2 FQGTGA. V was pared by 2 bases and J by 2 bases, with 12 bases between. The length of the CDR3 is 15 residues. Here the CDR3 reads CASSLGRQRNTEAFF. CDR3 coding DNA: TGTGCCAGCAGCTTAGGCAGACAGCGCAACACTGAAGCTTTCTTT.

The chain is built from TRBV11-3 and TRBJ2-1; no reliable D call. CDR1 is SGHNT, CDR2 YENEEA, per germline. This CDR3 contains 12 residues. Deletions cut 5 bases from V and 6 bases from J, with 8 bases between. CDR3 sequence reads: CASSLRSNEQFF. Here the CDR3 DNA reads TGTGCCAGCAGCCTAAGGAGCAATGAGCAGTTCTTC.

This clone was counted a single time. This rearrangement joins TRBV25-1 to TRBJ1-1; D call uncertain. CDR1 MGHDK and CDR2 SYGVNS come from the germline V gene. Trimming pared 3 bases from V and 4 bases from J, leaving 3 bases between. The CDR3 totals 11 residues. This chain's CDR3 is CASSEITEAFF. The CDR3 region has the DNA TGTGCCAGCAGTGAGATCACTGAAGCTTTCTTT.

This rearrangement joins TRBV13 to TRBJ2-7, with 10 positions matching TRBD2. This CDR3 region has 14 residues. Germline V CDR1 and CDR2: PRHDT, FYEKMQ (reference sequence). With V trimmed by 3 bases and J by 4 bases, 3 bases remained unmatched. The chain's CDR3 is CASSFSGGLYEQYF. CDR3 sequence (DNA): TGTGCCAGCAGCTTTAGCGGGGGGCTGTACGAGCAGTACTTC.

The chain joins TRBV20-1 to TRBJ1-1; possible D gene TRBD1, 5 bases. Trimming removed 5 bases at V and 8 bases at J, with 9 bases between. In germline, CDR1 is DFQATT, CDR2 SNEGSKA (reference sequence). CDR3 length: 10 amino acids. CDR3 DNA sequence: TGCAGTGCTCCCCGACAGGAAGCTTTCTTT. This codes for CSAPRQEAFF.

The V and J genes are TRBV28 and TRBJ2-4; no clear D gene. Germline-derived CDR1 and CDR2 are MDHEN and SYDVKM. This CDR3 is 16 amino acids long. Deletions cut 2 bases from V and 0 bases from J, with 11 bases between. The DNA for the CDR3 is TGTGCCAGCAGTTTAAGCGTACTTCTAGCCAAAAACATTCAGTACTTC. Residues: CASSLSVLLAKNIQYF.

About this clone: One junction end disagrees with the germline gene, perhaps due to a read error. The chain recombines TRBV7-7 with TRBJ1-1; D is perhaps TRBD1 (5 bases). The CDR3 length is 13 residues. Germline CDR1 and CDR2: SSHAT and FNYEAQ (reference sequence). The CDR3 reads CASSSGMNTEAFF. CDR3 bases: TGTGCTAGCAGCTCAGGGATGAACACTGAAGCTTTCTTT.

CDR3 protein: CASSWGQGANRYQETQYF. The CDR3 bases are TGCGCCAGCAGCTGGGGACAGGGGGCGAATAGGTATCAAGAGACCCAGTACTTC. J is TRBJ2-5 and V is TRBV5-1, with TRBD1 identical over 12 bases. Unmatched junction bases numbered 11, after V lost 3 bases and J lost 2 bases. CDR1 SGHRS and CDR2 YFSETQ come from the germline V gene. The CDR3 runs to 18 residues.

This chain connects TRBV7-2 to TRBJ2-7; D is unclear. Germline CDR1 reads SGHTA; CDR2 reads FQGNSA. The CDR3 runs to 12 residues. V gave up 4 bases and J gave up 7 bases, with 11 bases separating them. CDR3 DNA: TGTGCCAGCAGCTCCGGAAACACGGAGCAGTACTTC. Translating it yields CASSSGNTEQYF.

The J gene is TRBJ2-5, the V gene TRBV12-5; TRBD2 aligns across 13 bases. Germline V gene sequence: CDR1 LGHNT, CDR2 FRNRAP. The CDR3 spans 15 residues. Germline trimming cut 9 bases from V and 3 bases from J; bases unmatched to any gene: 7. The CDR3 coding sequence is TGTGCTAGCGCATTTGGGACTAGCGGGGAAGAGACCCAGTACTTC. Protein sequence: CASAFGTSGEETQYF. Looking up the rest from reference TRBV12-5 and TRBJ2-5 gives the full variable domain: DARVTQTPRHKVTEMGQEVTMRCQPILGHNTVFWYRQTMMQGLELLAYFRNRAPLDDSGMPKDRFSAEMPDATLATLKIQPSEPRDSAVYFCASAFGTSGEETQYFGPGTRLLVL.

V is TRBV7-2 and J is TRBJ1-5, with TRBD1 matching 9 bases. The J segment lost 6 bases and the V segment lost 4 bases, leaving 7 bases of the junction unmatched. The germline V gene encodes CDR1 SGHTA and CDR2 FQGNSA. This CDR3 is built from 15 residues. In DNA form, the CDR3 reads TGTGCCAGCAGCTATACCACAGGGGGCGGTCAGCCCCAGCATTTT. Protein sequence: CASSYTTGGGQPQHF.

V gene TRBV29-1 combines with J gene TRBJ2-5; the D gene is possibly TRBD2 (7 bases). The V end was cut by 7 bases, the J end by 4 bases, with 19 bases between. The CDR3 totals 14 residues. Germline CDR1 SQVTM, CDR2 ANQGSEA. Here the CDR3 reads CSGGEGGARETQYF. CDR3 DNA: TGCAGCGGCGGGGAGGGGGGGGCGAGAGAGACCCAGTACTTC.

The table lists this clone with a few counts. The rearrangement links TRBV6-5 to TRBJ1-6; D remains ambiguous. Trimming shortened V by 2 bases and J by 7 bases, and 12 bases separated the two germline ends. The CDR3 is made up of 15 amino acids. The germline V gene encodes CDR1 MNHEY and CDR2 SVGAGI. Here the CDR3 reads CASSYAVQKNSPLHF. CDR3 nucleotide sequence: TGTGCCAGCAGTTACGCGGTACAGAAGAATTCACCCCTCCACTTT.

The rearrangement joins TRBV6-1 to TRBJ1-2; tentative D call: TRBD1 (6 bases). Trimming removed 7 bases from V and 7 bases from J, with 13 bases in between. Germline V gives CDR1 MNHNS, CDR2 SASEGT. The CDR3 length is 12 residues. CDR3 bases: TGTGCCAGCAATCCTCTAGGGGGTGGCTACACCTTC. Encoded protein: CASNPLGGGYTF.

This clone was seen just once. The chain carries TRBV30 and TRBJ2-3, with a possible D match to TRBD1 (6 bases). CDR1 is GTSNPN, CDR2 SVGIG, per germline (reference sequence). The CDR3 is made up of 15 amino acids. V dropped 6 bases and J dropped 0 bases, with 16 bases sitting between them. The CDR3 here is CACHEQGRSTDTQYF. The CDR3 DNA reads as TGTGCCTGCCACGAACAGGGTAGAAGCACAGATACGCAGTATTTT.

The chain recombines TRBV9 with TRBJ2-5, with 8 bases fitting TRBD1. V gave up 3 bases and J gave up 1 base; unmatched junction bases: 17. This CDR3 contains 19 residues. Germline V lookup: CDR1 SGDLS, CDR2 YYNGEE. CDR3 in DNA: TGTGCCAGCAGCGAGGGAGCCGGAGGGACAGGCGGCATCCAAGAGACCCAGTACTTC. This translates into CASSEGAGGTGGIQETQYF.